Listed below are T cell receptor beta chains from one sample, sequenced in a study of blood T cell repertoires in COVID-19. TCRdb's copy holds only in-frame clones and misses some; the assay was immunoSEQ multiplex PCR. Of 130,000 to 150,000 clones in the sample, around 81% were seen once. The source material was peripheral blood. The source of these receptors is a human donor in a cohort sampled during active COVID-19. Both conserved end residues are part of each CDR3. A D gene is named only where the DNA matches it firmly. A row's size may be missing; if present it is once, few, many or a size class.

clone_size: -; v_call: TRBV6-2/TRBV6-3; j_call: TRBJ2-3; d_call: TRBD1; cdr3_nt: TGTGCCAGCAGCCGGACAGGGACAAGCACAGATACGCAGTATTTT; cdr3_aa: CASSRTGTSTDTQYF
clone_size: -; v_call: TRBV28; j_call: TRBJ2-7; d_call: TRBD2; cdr3_nt: TGTGCCAGCAAATCGGGACTAGCGGCCTACGAGCAGTACTTC; cdr3_aa: CASKSGLAAYEQYF
clone_size: -; v_call: TRBV19; j_call: TRBJ1-2; d_call: -; cdr3_nt: TGTGCCAGTAGTACGGACAGTGGGCTCTATGGCTACACCTTC; cdr3_aa: CASSTDSGLYGYTF
clone_size: -; v_call: TRBV3-1/TRBV3-2; j_call: TRBJ1-4; d_call: -; cdr3_nt: TGTGCCAGCAGCCAAGATCCTACGGCAGGTGAAAAACTGTTTTTT; cdr3_aa: CASSQDPTAGEKLFF
clone_size: -; v_call: TRBV24-1; j_call: TRBJ2-7; d_call: TRBD1; cdr3_nt: TGTGCCACCAGACACGACAGGGGATTCTACGAGCAGTACTTC; cdr3_aa: CATRHDRGFYEQYF
clone_size: -; v_call: TRBV18; j_call: TRBJ1-1; d_call: TRBD1; cdr3_nt: TGTGCCAGCTCACCAGCGGCAGGGGGTCGGAACACTGAAGCTTTCTTT; cdr3_aa: CASSPAAGGRNTEAFF
clone_size: -; v_call: TRBV20-1; j_call: TRBJ2-5; d_call: TRBD2; cdr3_nt: TGCAGTGCGGGAGGGCGTGAGACCCAGTACTTC; cdr3_aa: CSAGGRETQYF
clone_size: -; v_call: TRBV6-2/TRBV6-3; j_call: TRBJ2-7; d_call: TRBD2; cdr3_nt: TGTGCCAGCAGTACCCCCCGTTCATCGAGCGGGAGGGCCGGTGAGCAGTACTTC; cdr3_aa: CASSTPRSSSGRAGEQYF
clone_size: -; v_call: TRBV6-1; j_call: TRBJ2-2; d_call: TRBD2; cdr3_nt: TGTGCCAGCAGTGAAGCCTGGACCGGACTAGCGGGAGTACAGACCGGGGAGCTGTTTTTT; cdr3_aa: CASSEAWTGLAGVQTGELFF
clone_size: -; v_call: TRBV7-9; j_call: TRBJ2-7; d_call: TRBD1; cdr3_nt: TGTGCCAGCAGCCATACAGGGGGCGGGGGTTACGAGCAGTACTTC; cdr3_aa: CASSHTGGGGYEQYF
clone_size: -; v_call: TRBV19; j_call: TRBJ2-3; d_call: TRBD2; cdr3_nt: TGTGCCAGCACCGTGACTAGCAGTACAGATACGCAGTATTTT; cdr3_aa: CASTVTSSTDTQYF
clone_size: -; v_call: TRBV5-1; j_call: TRBJ2-7; d_call: -; cdr3_nt: TGCGCCAGCAGCTTGGGCTTAGGACAAAGGGGCCTCTCCTACGAGCAGTACTTC; cdr3_aa: CASSLGLGQRGLSYEQYF
clone_size: once; v_call: TRBV7-9; j_call: TRBJ1-1; d_call: TRBD1; cdr3_nt: TGTGCCAGCAGCTTTGGACAGGGGAGGAACACTGAAGCTTTCTTT; cdr3_aa: CASSFGQGRNTEAFF
clone_size: -; v_call: TRBV28; j_call: TRBJ2-5; d_call: TRBD2; cdr3_nt: TGTGCCAGCAGTCGTCAGCGGGGGACGTACCAAGAGACCCAGTACTTC; cdr3_aa: CASSRQRGTYQETQYF
clone_size: -; v_call: TRBV5-6; j_call: TRBJ1-1; d_call: -; cdr3_nt: TGTGCCAGCAGCTCGGGGGGACCCTCCTTGCCCACTGAAGCTTTCTTT; cdr3_aa: CASSSGGPSLPTEAFF
clone_size: -; v_call: TRBV24-1; j_call: TRBJ2-3; d_call: -; cdr3_nt: TGTGCCACCAGTGATGGGGCTATTGGCACAGATACGCAGTATTTT; cdr3_aa: CATSDGAIGTDTQYF
clone_size: -; v_call: TRBV5-1; j_call: TRBJ2-1; d_call: -; cdr3_nt: TGCGCCAGCAGCTTGGACGGGAACCTCAAATCCAATGAGCAGTTCTTC; cdr3_aa: CASSLDGNLKSNEQFF
clone_size: -; v_call: TRBV5-8; j_call: TRBJ2-1; d_call: -; cdr3_nt: TGTGCCAGCAGCCGGGGACTGACTGAGCAGTTCTTC; cdr3_aa: CASSRGLTEQFF
clone_size: -; v_call: TRBV23-1; j_call: TRBJ2-1; d_call: TRBD1; cdr3_nt: TGCGCCAGCATTGACAGGGTACCCCGGGGTGAGCAGTTCTTC; cdr3_aa: CASIDRVPRGEQFF
clone_size: -; v_call: TRBV9; j_call: TRBJ2-2; d_call: TRBD2; cdr3_nt: TGTGCCAGCAGCTTCTTGGGGACTACGAACACCGGGGAGCTGTTTTTT; cdr3_aa: CASSFLGTTNTGELFF